Following are 17 T cell receptor beta chains from one sample sequenced in a study of blood T cell repertoires in COVID-19. Assay: immunoSEQ multiplex PCR; the TCRdb copy retains only in-frame clones and omits some. The profile shows roughly 330,000 clones, 88% of them singletons. The sequencing input was PBMCs or T cells enriched from blood (not recorded which). These receptors were taken from a man between 25 and 39 years old who had recovered from COVID-19.

The chain couples TRBV10-3 to TRBJ2-7, with 10 bases that match TRBD1. The CDR3 is 18 amino acids. The ends lost 0 bases at V and 3 bases at J; junction bases unmatched: 11. Germline lookup yields CDR1 ENHRY and CDR2 SYGVKD. The DNA of the CDR3 is TGTGCCATCAGTGAGTCCCCATTAGTCCGGGACAGGGGCTACGAGCAGTACTTC. Amino acids: CAISESPLVRDRGYEQYF.

The rearrangement links TRBV9 to TRBJ2-2; the match to TRBD1 covers 9 bases. The CDR3 contains 15 residues. J gave up 2 bases and V 4 bases, and 3 bases lay outside the gene matches. Germline lookup yields CDR1 SGDLS and CDR2 YYNGEE. CDR3 nucleotide sequence: TGTGCCAGCAGCCGACAGGGGGAAAACACCGGGGAGCTGTTTTTT. Its protein is CASSRQGENTGELFF.

The chain links TRBV5-4 to TRBJ1-1, with D possibly being TRBD1 (5 bases). CDR3 size: 13 residues. Per germline, CDR1 SGHNT and CDR2 YYREEE (reference sequence). V was shortened by 0 bases and J by 6 bases, with 9 bases between the two germline ends. The CDR3 region has the DNA TGTGCCAGCAGCTTGGCCAGGGCCCCTGAAGCTTTCTTT. Residues: CASSLARAPEAFF.

This clone was seen only once. The V and J genes are TRBV24-1 and TRBJ2-6; D gene uncertain. The CDR3 is made up of 19 amino acids. Germline V gives CDR1 KGHDR, CDR2 SFDVKD. V was clipped by 4 bases and J by 0 bases, with 18 bases between them. CDR3: CATSEEQLPPDSGANVLTF. In nucleotides, the CDR3 is TGTGCCACCAGTGAAGAACAGCTCCCTCCCGACTCTGGGGCCAACGTCCTGACTTTC.

The chain couples TRBV10-3 to TRBJ1-1; D might be TRBD1 (6 bases). CDR3 length: 15 residues. In germline, CDR1 is ENHRY, CDR2 SYGVKD. V was pared by 5 bases and J by 1 base, with 14 bases between. The chain's CDR3 is CAISQGSRTNTEAFF. CDR3 sequence (DNA): TGTGCCATCAGTCAGGGGAGCCGAACGAACACTGAAGCTTTCTTT.

This rearrangement joins TRBV29-1 to TRBJ2-5; D call uncertain. Germline V gives CDR1 SQVTM, CDR2 ANQGSEA. The CDR3 sequence is 11 residues long. V was shortened by 6 bases and J by 2 bases, with 7 bases between the two germline ends. The CDR3 loop is CSVTKQETQYF. Here the CDR3 DNA reads TGCAGCGTCACAAAACAAGAGACCCAGTACTTC.

This chain uses TRBV28 with TRBJ2-1, with 7 bases matching TRBD1. Trimming removed 10 bases from V and 6 bases from J; junction bases left unmatched: 12. The CDR3 has 14 amino acids. Germline V CDR1 and CDR2: MDHEN, SYDVKM. The CDR3 protein is CAIPGPPGGNEQFF. In DNA form, the CDR3 reads TGTGCCATACCAGGCCCACCAGGGGGCAATGAGCAGTTCTTC.

The chain combines TRBV28 with TRBJ1-1, with a weak D call TRBD1 (6 bases). The V end was cut by 5 bases, the J end by 4 bases, with 14 bases between. The CDR3 sequence is 14 residues long. Germline V gene sequence: CDR1 MDHEN, CDR2 SYDVKM. CDR3 nucleotides: TGTGCCAGCAGTCCCTACAGGGAAGGCACTGAAGCTTTCTTT. This translates into CASSPYREGTEAFF.

The chain has TRBV7-9 and TRBJ2-7; tentative D call: TRBD1 (6 bases). Germline loops: CDR1 SEHNR, CDR2 FQNEAQ (reference sequence). The CDR3 has 17 amino acids. V gave up 7 bases and J gave up 5 bases, with 27 bases separating them. This CDR3 reads CASTTTPGDTHFHEQYF. CDR3 coding DNA: TGTGCCAGCACCACCACTCCCGGGGACACCCATTTCCACGAGCAGTACTTC. Looking up the rest from reference TRBV7-9 and TRBJ2-7 gives the full variable domain: DTGVSQNPRHKITKRGQNVTFRCDPISEHNRLYWYRQTLGQGPEFLTYFQNEAQLEKSRLLSDRFSAERPKGSFSTLEIQRTEQGDSAMYLCASTTTPGDTHFHEQYFGPGTRLTVT.

The chain links TRBV28 to TRBJ2-2; maybe TRBD1 (6 bases). Deletions cut 3 bases from V and 2 bases from J, with 10 bases between. The length of the CDR3 is 15 residues. Germline CDR1 reads MDHEN; CDR2 reads SYDVKM. The CDR3 loop reads CASSLSGANTGELFF. CDR3 DNA sequence: TGTGCCAGCAGTTTGTCAGGGGCTAACACCGGGGAGCTGTTTTTT.

The chain couples TRBV7-9 to TRBJ2-1, with D perhaps matching TRBD2 (6 bases). The CDR3 consists of 13 residues. The V end was cut by 10 bases, the J end by 4 bases, with 14 bases between. Per germline, CDR1 SEHNR and CDR2 FQNEAQ (reference sequence). CDR3 protein: CATRVAEYNEQFF. CDR3 bases: TGTGCCACCCGGGTAGCGGAATACAATGAGCAGTTCTTC. Based on the CDR3 plus reference TRBV7-9 and TRBJ2-1, the full variable domain is DTGVSQNPRHKITKRGQNVTFRCDPISEHNRLYWYRQTLGQGPEFLTYFQNEAQLEKSRLLSDRFSAERPKGSFSTLEIQRTEQGDSAMYLCATRVAEYNEQFFGPGTRLTVL.

The V gene is TRBV4-2, the J gene TRBJ2-2; D perhaps matches TRBD1 (6 bases). Per germline, CDR1 LGHNA and CDR2 YNFKEQ. The CDR3 consists of 17 residues. V was cut by 0 bases and J by 6 bases, with 17 bases left in between. DNA of the CDR3: TGTGCCAGCAGCCAAGATAGTGTGGGAACAGGGTCCGGGGAGCTGTTTTTT. Translated, it gives CASSQDSVGTGSGELFF.

This chain connects TRBV7-8 to TRBJ2-7; a possible D gene is TRBD2 (6 bases). This CDR3 comprises 15 residues. The germline CDR1 and CDR2 sequences are SGHVS and FQNEAQ. With 6 bases removed from V and 1 base from J, the gap between germline ends came to 16 bases. CDR3 coding DNA: TGTGCCAGCAGTTATACCGTCCTAGCGTCCTACGAGCAGTACTTC. It yields the protein CASSYTVLASYEQYF.

The rearrangement joins TRBV5-4 to TRBJ2-7, with 9 nucleotides matching TRBD2. CDR3 length equals 16 residues. The germline V gene has CDR1 SGHNT and CDR2 YYREEE (reference sequence). With 0 bases clipped from V and 4 bases from J, the junction kept 8 bases outside the gene matches. DNA for the CDR3: TGTGCCAGCAGCTTGGCTGCGGGGGGGCGTTCTTACGAGCAGTACTTC. Encoded protein: CASSLAAGGRSYEQYF. Using reference TRBV5-4 and TRBJ2-7 for the parts outside the CDR3, the full variable domain is ETGVTQSPTHLIKTRGQQVTLRCSSQSGHNTVSWYQQALGQGPQFIFQYYREEENGRGNFPPRFSGLQFPNYSSELNVNALELDDSALYLCASSLAAGGRSYEQYFGPGTRLTVT.

The chain has TRBV28 and TRBJ2-4; no reliable D call. The CDR3 has 15 amino acids. From germline, CDR1 is MDHEN and CDR2 SYDVKM. V shed 3 bases and J shed 0 bases, with 9 bases lying between them. CDR3 in amino acids: CASSLGKIAKNIQYF. CDR3 nucleotide sequence: TGTGCCAGCAGTTTGGGCAAAATAGCCAAAAACATTCAGTACTTC.

A few counts support this clone. An end of the junction differs from the germline gene, which may be a read error. The chain carries TRBV12-3 or TRBV12-4 and TRBJ1-6, with D maybe TRBD1 (6 bases). This CDR3 is built from 12 residues. CDR3: CASSLQTGSGRF. CDR3 in DNA: TGTGCCAGCAGTCTCCAGACAGGCTCTGGGCGCTTT.

The rearrangement links TRBV28 to TRBJ2-2; D uncertain. Germline CDR1 is MDHEN and CDR2 is SYDVKM. Trimming removed 1 base at V and 7 bases at J, with 10 bases between. The CDR3 spans 14 residues. For the CDR3, the DNA is TGTGCCAGCAGTTTATCAGTTCGTCGCGGGGAGCTGTTTTTT. Translation gives CASSLSVRRGELFF. Full variable domain (rest looked up from reference TRBV28 and TRBJ2-2): DVKVTQSSRYLVKRTGEKVFLECVQDMDHENMFWYRQDPGLGLRLIYFSYDVKMKEKGDIPEGYSVSREKKERFSLILESASTNQTSMYLCASSLSVRRGELFFGEGSRLTVL.